This passage covers 25 T cell receptor beta chains from one sample sequenced in a study of vaccination and CD4 T cells after COVID-19 (dated by TCRdb to the early 2020s). Library method: PCR. The run used an Illumina iSeq 100. At the Johns Hopkins FTIC core, DNA from the cultured CD4+ T cells underwent TCR sequencing with the Oncomine TCR Beta short-read assay. TCRdb reprocessing: public reads trimmed at Q25 with fastp, clones called with MiXCR, in-frame beta chains kept. Rows matching on CDR3 protein sequence are summarized as one entry with the most common DNA and genes. The sample has around 13,000 distinct CDR3 sequences on record, about 40% of them singletons. Roughly a fifth of the sample comes from the top ten. Their antigen targets remain unknown. What this sample's treatment or condition label stands for: approximately 10-day PBMC culture with coronavirus spike peptide pools or control peptides (ViraFEST assay).

The sequencing here drew on CD4+ T cells from blood, cultured in vitro, taken before SARS-CoV-2 vaccination. The source of these receptors is a human donor who had recovered from COVID-19.

The chain joins TRBV11-3 to TRBJ2-1; a possible D gene is TRBD2 (6 bases). The CDR3 loop spans 18 amino acids. Trimming cost V 0 bases and J 0 bases, with 15 bases left between them. Germline CDR1 and CDR2: SGHNT and YENEEA. This CDR3 is CASSLEGGLAISYNEQFF. In nucleotides, the CDR3 is TGTGCCAGCAGCTTAGAGGGAGGTTTGGCTATCTCCTACAATGAGCAGTTCTTC.

This chain links TRBV20-1 with TRBJ2-3, with TRBD2 matching over 9 bases. The CDR3 has 19 amino acids. Losses at the gene ends were 6 bases for V and 3 bases for J; bases not matched to a gene: 22. The V gene's germline CDR1 is DFQATT and CDR2 SNEGSKA (reference sequence). Here the CDR3 DNA reads TGCAGTGCCACCTCTAGCGGGATCTTCAATCTTAGGGGGACAGATACGCAGTATTTT. It encodes CSATSSGIFNLRGTDTQYF.

The table lists this clonotype with a few counts. The chain has TRBV7-9 and TRBJ1-5; maybe TRBD1 (5 bases). V lost 5 bases and J lost 6, with 8 bases in between. The CDR3 is made up of 12 amino acids. Germline V CDR1 and CDR2: SEHNR, FQNEAQ (reference sequence). The CDR3 loop is CASSRGGQPQHF. The CDR3 coding sequence is TGTGCCAGCAGCCGGGGGGGTCAGCCCCAGCATTTT.

The V call is TRBV6-2 or TRBV6-3, the J call TRBJ1-6, with 8 bases aligning to TRBD1. The CDR3 has 17 amino acids. Germline loops: CDR1 MNHEY, CDR2 SVGEGT. Trimming at V came to 7 bases and at J to 7 bases, leaving 15 bases not matched to a gene. In nucleotides, the CDR3 is TGTGCCAGCACCGTGACAGGGGCTCGCGCCTCAAATTCACCCCTCCACTTT. This translates into CASTVTGARASNSPLHF.

The chain is built from TRBV19 and TRBJ1-1; D ambiguous. V lost 4 bases and J 5 bases, leaving 14 bases between the germline ends. Per the germline V gene, CDR1 is LNHDA and CDR2 is SQIVND (reference sequence). This CDR3 region has 14 residues. Here the CDR3 reads CASSKGLGRTEAFF. CDR3 DNA: TGTGCCAGTAGTAAGGGTCTCGGAAGGACTGAAGCTTTCTTT.

Here the CDR3 reads CSVRDGNTEAFF. The CDR3 nucleotides are TGCAGCGTTCGGGACGGAAACACTGAAGCTTTCTTT. The chain has TRBV20-1 and TRBJ1-1; possible D gene TRBD1, 5 bases. CDR1 and CDR2 (germline): DFQATT, SNEGSKA (reference sequence). This CDR3 has 12 residues.

There are a few counts of this clonotype. The gene calls are TRBV10-1 and TRBJ2-3; the match to TRBD2 covers 7 bases. The CDR3 contains 14 residues. Germline assignment: CDR1 WNHNN and CDR2 SYGVQD (reference sequence). V lost 2 bases to trimming and J lost 2 bases; unmatched junction nucleotides: 1. CDR3 sequence: CASSEAGDTDTQYF. In DNA form, the CDR3 reads TGCGCCAGCAGTGAGGCGGGAGACACAGATACGCAGTATTTT.

This clonotype was seen more than once but under ten times. The V gene is TRBV20-1, the J gene TRBJ1-2; 7 bases map to TRBD1. CDR3 length: 13 residues. V dropped 3 bases and J dropped 4; count of bases not matched to a gene: 5. CDR1 is DFQATT and CDR2 is SNEGSKA in the germline V gene (reference sequence). The CDR3 loop reads CSARETGSYGYTF. CDR3 coding DNA: TGCAGTGCTAGGGAGACAGGGAGCTATGGCTACACCTTC.

The CDR3 reads CSASGASGYNEQFF. CDR3 coding DNA: TGCAGTGCTAGTGGGGCTAGCGGATACAATGAGCAGTTCTTC. This chain connects TRBV20-1 to TRBJ2-1; 7 bases fit TRBD2. CDR1 is DFQATT, CDR2 SNEGSKA, per germline (reference sequence). The CDR3 sequence is 14 residues long. With 3 bases clipped from V and 4 bases from J, the junction kept 6 bases outside the gene matches.

This clonotype has a single count. The chain couples TRBV6-1 to TRBJ2-7; weak D call: TRBD1 (5 bases). CDR3 length: 15 residues. The germline V gene has CDR1 MNHNS and CDR2 SASEGT. V was shortened by 3 bases and J by 0 bases, with 12 bases between the two germline ends. The CDR3 region has the DNA TGTGCCAGCAGTGACCCCCAGGGTAGCTCCTACGAGCAGTACTTC. This gives the protein CASSDPQGSSYEQYF.

In nucleotides, the CDR3 is TGCAGTGCTAGTTCTCGGGGGACGTACACTGAAGCTTTCTTT. It yields the protein CSASSRGTYTEAFF. The gene calls are TRBV20-1 and TRBJ1-1; tentatively, D is TRBD1 (5 bases). Germline V CDR1 and CDR2: DFQATT, SNEGSKA (reference sequence). The V end was cut by 3 bases, the J end by 3 bases, with 14 bases between. This CDR3 has 14 residues.

V is TRBV27 and J is TRBJ2-1, with TRBD2 matching 8 bases. Germline V CDR1 and CDR2: MNHEY, SMNVEV (reference sequence). The CDR3 has 15 amino acids. Trimming removed 0 bases from V and 8 bases from J; junction bases left unmatched: 6. CDR3 bases: TGTGCCAGCAGTTTATCCTACGGGGGGGATGATGAGCAGTTCTTC. It specifies CASSLSYGGDDEQFF.

The chain carries TRBV11-2 and TRBJ2-7, with 13 bases that match TRBD2. The CDR3 is 15 amino acids. Per germline, CDR1 SGHAT and CDR2 FQNNGV. V shed 3 bases and J 5 bases; nucleotides not matched to a gene: 4. CDR3 bases: TGTGCCAGCAGCTTCCGGACTAGCGGGAGCCACGAGCAGTACTTC. Encoded protein: CASSFRTSGSHEQYF.

The V gene is TRBV7-8, the J gene TRBJ2-1, with D possibly matching TRBD2 (7 bases). Germline-derived CDR1 and CDR2 are SGHVS and FQNEAQ. There are 13 residues in the CDR3. Trimming removed 5 bases at V and 6 bases at J, with 11 bases between. The CDR3 reads CASSAGGPNEQFF. DNA for the CDR3: TGTGCCAGCAGCGCCGGGGGGCCCAATGAGCAGTTCTTC.

This chain links TRBV20-1 with TRBJ1-3, with D possibly matching TRBD1 (5 bases). The V end was cut by 0 bases, the J end by 2 bases, with 8 bases between. This CDR3 comprises 14 residues. Germline CDR1 reads DFQATT; CDR2 reads SNEGSKA (reference sequence). This CDR3 is CSARDRGAGNTIYF. The CDR3 DNA is TGCAGTGCTAGAGATCGGGGGGCTGGAAACACCATATATTTT.

This chain joins TRBV20-1 and TRBJ1-2; D call uncertain. This CDR3 spans 14 amino acids. The V end lost 5 bases, the J end lost 1 base, and 14 bases lay between the germline ends. CDR1 is DFQATT, CDR2 SNEGSKA, per germline (reference sequence). CDR3 amino acids: CSAQQPPSNYGYTF. CDR3 DNA sequence: TGCAGTGCTCAACAGCCTCCGAGTAACTATGGCTACACCTTC.

The chain uses TRBV7-2 and TRBJ1-2, with D uncertain. CDR1 and CDR2 (germline): SGHTA, FQGNSA. The V gene lost 4 bases and the J gene lost 6 bases, with 15 bases spanning the gap. This CDR3 contains 14 residues. The CDR3 loop is CASSSRGWGNGYTF. The CDR3 region has the DNA TGTGCCAGCAGCTCCCGAGGGTGGGGAAATGGCTACACCTTC.

The rearrangement joins TRBV27 to TRBJ2-3, with 8 positions matching TRBD1. The CDR3 contains 14 residues. Germline trimming cut 6 bases from V and 6 bases from J; bases unmatched to any gene: 8. CDR1 is MNHEY and CDR2 is SMNVEV in the germline V gene (reference sequence). In DNA form, the CDR3 reads TGTGCCAGCAGGCGACAGGGGTTAGGTGATACGCAGTATTTT. The encoded protein is CASRRQGLGDTQYF.

The chain carries TRBV20-1 and TRBJ2-7, with TRBD2 identical over 9 bases. The CDR3 contains 12 residues. CDR1 and CDR2 (germline): DFQATT, SNEGSKA (reference sequence). The J segment lost 3 bases and the V segment lost 6 bases, leaving 3 bases of the junction unmatched. The CDR3 sequence: CSASAGGYEQYF. As DNA, the CDR3 is TGCAGTGCATCAGCGGGAGGCTACGAGCAGTACTTC.

Only a few counts were recorded for this clonotype. This chain uses TRBV19 with TRBJ1-2; D gene unclear. This CDR3 has 13 residues. From germline, CDR1 is LNHDA and CDR2 SQIVND (reference sequence). Trimming shortened V by 0 bases and J by 4 bases, and 6 bases separated the two germline ends. The CDR3 region has the DNA TGTGCCAGTAGTATAGAGGGTAGCTATGGCTACACCTTC. Encoded protein: CASSIEGSYGYTF.

The CDR3 coding sequence is TGCAGTGCTAGGGTTCCTCAGGGTCGGGAGACCCAGTACTTC. Translating gives CSARVPQGRETQYF. The genes are TRBV20-1 and TRBJ2-5; possibly TRBD1 for D (5 bases). The CDR3 loop spans 14 amino acids. Between the trimmed V and J ends, which lost 3 bases and 5 bases, there was a span of 16 bases. Germline CDR1 DFQATT, CDR2 SNEGSKA (reference sequence).

The chain has TRBV2 and TRBJ1-1; D might be TRBD1 (6 bases). This CDR3 region has 14 residues. The V gene lost 3 bases and the J gene lost 8 bases, with 16 bases spanning the gap. Germline values: CDR1 SNHLY, CDR2 FYNNEI. CDR3 loop: CASSDWGGLGEAFF. Here the CDR3 DNA reads TGTGCCAGCAGTGATTGGGGGGGCCTTGGGGAAGCTTTCTTT.

The rearrangement uses TRBV6-1 and TRBJ2-3; the match to TRBD2 covers 7 bases. There are 15 residues in the CDR3. V lost 5 bases and J lost 1; bases outside the gene matches: 6. From germline, CDR1 is MNHNS and CDR2 SASEGT. CDR3: CASSTMAGGTDTQYF. The CDR3 nucleotides are TGTGCCAGCAGTACGATGGCGGGGGGCACAGATACGCAGTATTTT.

In this sample, this clonotype turned up a few times. The V call is TRBV11-3, the J call TRBJ2-1; D is unclear. Per germline, CDR1 SGHNT and CDR2 YENEEA. This CDR3 has 12 amino acids. The V gene lost 5 bases and the J gene lost 9 bases, with 11 bases spanning the gap. CDR3 coding DNA: TGTGCCAGCAGCGGTTCTTCCACTGAGCAGTTCTTC. It is translated as CASSGSSTEQFF. The whole variable domain, remainder taken from reference TRBV11-3 and TRBJ2-1, is EAGVVQSPRYKIIEKKQPVAFWCNPISGHNTLYWYLQNLGQGPELLIRYENEEAVDDSQLPKDRFSAERLKGVDSTLKIQPAELGDSAVYLCASSGSSTEQFFGPGTRLTVL.

The rearrangement uses TRBV19 and TRBJ1-6; D possibly corresponds to TRBD1 (5 bases). CDR1 is LNHDA, CDR2 SQIVND, per germline (reference sequence). V was cut by 5 bases and J by 6 bases, with 8 bases left in between. This CDR3 contains 13 residues. CDR3 residues: CASSPRGNSPLHF. CDR3 DNA: TGTGCCAGTAGTCCGAGGGGTAATTCACCCCTCCACTTT.